This entry lists 29 T cell receptor beta chains sequenced from one sample in a study of T-cell reconstitution after alpha-beta-depleted transplantation in children. Unique molecular identifiers were used to barcode this TCRbeta library. Each CDR3 protein gets one entry after TCRdb re-called the PCR reads with MiXCR. This repertoire shows some 200,000 distinct CDR3 sequences, under 9.5% found once; its top ten account for over 5%. This specimen was PBMCs from the stem cell graft donor, taken from the stem cell graft. The receptor set was obtained from a human donor who donated a stem cell graft to a child with acute lymphoblastic leukemia.

This clonotype was counted a few times. The chain combines TRBV29-1 with TRBJ2-6, with D unclear. The CDR3 length is 13 residues. Germline-derived CDR1 and CDR2 are SQVTM and ANQGSEA. Deletions cut 3 bases from V and 0 bases from J, with 3 bases between. The DNA for the CDR3 is TGCAGCGTTGAGCCCTCTGGGGCCAACGTCCTGACTTTC. Protein sequence: CSVEPSGANVLTF. Complete variable domain (other parts from reference TRBV29-1 and TRBJ2-6): SAVISQKPSRDICQRGTSLTIQCQVDSQVTMMFWYRQQPGQSLTLIATANQGSEATYESGFVIDKFPISRPNLTFSTLTVSNMSPEDSSIYLCSVEPSGANVLTFGAGSRLTVL.

The V gene is TRBV7-8, the J gene TRBJ2-7; D might be TRBD1 or TRBD2, each matching 5 bases. Deletions cut 10 bases from V and 4 bases from J, with 20 bases between. The germline CDR1 and CDR2 sequences are SGHVS and FQNEAQ. The CDR3 runs 14 residues. CDR3 in amino acids: CATGPGTYRYEQYF. The CDR3 coding sequence is TGTGCCACCGGCCCCGGGACCTATCGTTACGAGCAGTACTTC.

This clonotype was counted many times. J is TRBJ2-3 and V is TRBV10-2; 8 bases are shared with TRBD2. Germline V gene sequence: CDR1 WSHSY, CDR2 SAAADI. V was pared by 8 bases and J by 6 bases, with 1 base of the junction left unmatched. This CDR3 is built from 11 residues. CDR3 DNA sequence: TGCGCCAGCCGACTAGCGGATACGCAGTATTTT. This encodes CASRLADTQYF.

This clonotype was seen ten or more times. The chain couples TRBV6-2 or TRBV6-3 to TRBJ2-2; D is perhaps TRBD1 (6 bases). Germline assignment: CDR1 MNHEY and CDR2 SVGEGT. CDR3 length: 15 residues. Trimming removed 2 bases at V and 6 bases at J, with 13 bases between. The CDR3 loop reads CASSYIAGASGELFF. The DNA of the CDR3 is TGTGCCAGCAGTTACATTGCAGGGGCGTCCGGGGAGCTGTTTTTT.

This clonotype occurred many times. The chain recombines TRBV3-1 with TRBJ2-7, with a tentative D call TRBD1 (5 bases). CDR1 and CDR2 from the germline V gene are LGHDT and YNNKEL (reference sequence). The CDR3 spans 15 residues. V shed 0 bases and J shed 1 base, with 10 bases lying between them. The CDR3 sequence: CASSQDPRASYEQYF. The DNA of the CDR3 is TGTGCCAGCAGCCAAGATCCCAGGGCTTCCTACGAGCAGTACTTC.

This clonotype was seen only a few times. V usage is TRBV7-9 and J usage is TRBJ1-1; weak D call: TRBD1 (5 bases). Germline values: CDR1 SEHNR, CDR2 FQNEAQ (reference sequence). The CDR3 sequence is 14 residues long. With 0 bases removed from V and 4 bases from J, the gap between germline ends came to 9 bases. This chain's CDR3 is CASSLALGPTEAFF. CDR3 nucleotides: TGTGCCAGCAGCTTAGCTTTGGGACCCACTGAAGCTTTCTTT.

The chain recombines TRBV20-1 with TRBJ2-3; possibly TRBD2 for D (6 bases). CDR1 DFQATT and CDR2 SNEGSKA come from the germline V gene (reference sequence). This CDR3 comprises 14 residues. V lost 5 bases and J 1 base, leaving 13 bases between the germline ends. The CDR3 loop reads CSARGTLGTDTQYF. CDR3 nucleotides: TGCAGTGCTCGGGGGACTCTGGGCACAGATACGCAGTATTTT.

This clonotype was observed at least ten times. This chain connects TRBV29-1 to TRBJ2-1; D is perhaps TRBD2 (5 bases). The CDR3 loop spans 9 amino acids. V was cut by 8 bases and J by 10 bases, with 9 bases left in between. The V gene's germline CDR1 is SQVTM and CDR2 ANQGSEA. The CDR3 reads CSSSGEQFF. CDR3 DNA sequence: TGCAGCTCCAGCGGAGAGCAGTTCTTC.

By share, this clonotype ranks as medium-sized. This chain joins TRBV3-1 and TRBJ1-1; D unresolved. Germline loops: CDR1 LGHDT, CDR2 YNNKEL (reference sequence). This CDR3 is built from 14 residues. V was cut by 1 base and J by 0 bases, with 6 bases left in between. CDR3 DNA: TGTGCCAGCAGCCAAGGCCGCATGAACACTGAAGCTTTCTTT. It is translated as CASSQGRMNTEAFF. The entire variable domain, with the rest obtained from reference TRBV3-1 and TRBJ1-1, is as follows: DTAVSQTPKYLVTQMGNDKSIKCEQNLGHDTMYWYKQDSKKFLKIMFSYNNKELIINETVPNRFSPKSPDKAHLNLHINSLELGDSAVYFCASSQGRMNTEAFFGQGTRLTVV.

The chain is built from TRBV6-5 and TRBJ1-5; D unresolved. The CDR3 sequence is 15 residues long. The ends were cut back, 2 bases at V and 2 bases at J, with 10 bases in the middle. Looked up from germline, CDR1 is MNHEY and CDR2 is SVGAGI. The CDR3 loop reads CASSYPPRGNQPQHF. The CDR3 coding sequence is TGTGCCAGCAGTTACCCACCGAGGGGCAATCAGCCCCAGCATTTT.

This clonotype was seen just once. The chain joins TRBV7-6 to TRBJ2-5; the match to TRBD1 covers 7 bases. J was trimmed by 9 bases and V by 4 bases; bases with no gene match: 2. This CDR3 has 11 residues. Germline V gene data show CDR1 as SGHVS and CDR2 as FNYEAQ. The CDR3 here is CASSSGTAQYF. CDR3 coding DNA: TGTGCCAGCAGCTCCGGGACAGCCCAGTACTTC.

This clonotype was found many times. V and J are TRBV5-1 and TRBJ2-5; D possibly uses TRBD1 or TRBD2 (5 bases each). CDR1 and CDR2 (germline): SGHRS, YFSETQ. The CDR3 is made up of 16 amino acids. V gave up 0 bases and J gave up 4 bases, with 16 bases separating them. CDR3 DNA: TGCGCCAGCAGCTTGGACGACAGTAGAGGGGCAGAGACCCAGTACTTC. Translated: CASSLDDSRGAETQYF.

The chain is built from TRBV5-1 and TRBJ2-7; D perhaps matches TRBD1 (5 bases). The CDR3 consists of 13 residues. Trimming took 7 bases from V and 1 from J, leaving 12 bases between them. Germline V CDR1 and CDR2: SGHRS, YFSETQ. Here the CDR3 reads CASGHDSSYEQYF. CDR3 coding DNA: TGCGCCAGCGGACACGACAGTTCCTACGAGCAGTACTTC.

This chain connects TRBV27 to TRBJ2-3; D is possibly TRBD2 (7 bases). Germline-derived CDR1 and CDR2 are MNHEY and SMNVEV (reference sequence). The CDR3 has 19 residues. V was cut by 4 bases and J by 1 base, with 24 bases left in between. CDR3 residues: CASSSPWRGPRFRTDTQYF. The CDR3 nucleotides are TGTGCCAGCAGTTCCCCCTGGCGGGGGCCGCGGTTCCGCACAGATACGCAGTATTTT.

The CDR3 sequence: CASSLAGGPYDTQYF. CDR3 DNA sequence: TGTGCCAGCAGCTTAGCGGGGGGGCCATATGATACGCAGTATTTT. This sequence joins TRBV7-2 and TRBJ2-3, with D perhaps TRBD2 (7 bases). Trimming stripped 0 bases from V and 6 bases from J, with 13 bases between. The CDR3 spans 15 residues. From germline, CDR1 is SGHTA and CDR2 FQGNSA.

This clonotype was found many times. In DNA, the CDR3 is TGTGCCAGCAGTTTACTAGCGGGGAACACCGGGGAGCTGTTTTTT. Amino acids: CASSLLAGNTGELFF. The chain couples TRBV12-3 or TRBV12-4 to TRBJ2-2; TRBD2 aligns across 8 bases. The CDR3 totals 15 residues. V gave up 2 bases and J gave up 1 base; unmatched junction bases: 0.

Of note for this clonotype: One base away lies a much larger clone, so this may be a sequencing read error. V usage is TRBV28 and J usage is TRBJ1-1; the D gene is possibly TRBD1 (5 bases). The CDR3 totals 15 residues. Germline-derived CDR1 and CDR2 are MDHEN and SYDVKM. The chain's CDR3 is CASSVFQTVNTEPFF. DNA of the CDR3: TGTGCCAGCAGTGTATTCCAGACAGTGAACACTGAACCTTTCTTT.

This clonotype was observed a few times. The V call is TRBV4-2, the J call TRBJ2-1; D is perhaps TRBD1 (5 bases). The germline V gene has CDR1 LGHNA and CDR2 YNFKEQ. CDR3 length equals 15 residues. Trimming took off 2 bases at V and 7 bases at J, with 15 bases between the two ends. The CDR3 loop reads CASSQNRGFGNEQFF. The CDR3 coding sequence is TGTGCCAGCAGCCAAAATAGGGGATTTGGAAATGAGCAGTTCTTC.

V usage is TRBV27 and J usage is TRBJ2-7; 10 nucleotides line up with TRBD1. This CDR3 contains 20 residues. From germline, CDR1 is MNHEY and CDR2 SMNVEV (reference sequence). The V and J ends lost 5 bases and 2 bases, in that order; junction bases with no gene match: 21. The CDR3 bases are TGTGCCAGCAGTCCCCCCACTAGGATTAGTAGGGACAGGGGAGCCTACGAGCAGTACTTC. It is translated as CASSPPTRISRDRGAYEQYF.

This clonotype has a handful of counts. V usage is TRBV20-1 and J usage is TRBJ1-1; TRBD1 might be the D (5 bases). The CDR3 covers 11 residues. Germline V gives CDR1 DFQATT, CDR2 SNEGSKA (reference sequence). The ends were cut back, 3 bases at V and 8 bases at J, with 10 bases in the middle. The CDR3 DNA follows: TGCAGTGCTAGGGAAGACAGAGAAGCTTTCTTT. It codes for CSAREDREAFF.

This clonotype came up a few times. This chain connects TRBV20-1 to TRBJ1-6; perhaps TRBD1 as D (6 bases). The CDR3 is 16 residues long. V dropped 5 bases and J dropped 2 bases, with 16 bases sitting between them. Germline CDR1 DFQATT, CDR2 SNEGSKA (reference sequence). CDR3 in amino acids: CSAATRGGPYNSPLHF. For the CDR3, the DNA is TGCAGTGCTGCAACGAGGGGGGGCCCCTATAATTCACCCCTCCACTTT.

This chain connects TRBV7-8 to TRBJ1-1; D gene ambiguous. V lost 2 bases and J lost 3, with 10 bases in between. The CDR3 length is 14 residues. Per the germline V gene, CDR1 is SGHVS and CDR2 is FQNEAQ. The CDR3 nucleotides read TGTGCCAGCAGCTTAACGGAGGCGGACACTGAAGCTTTCTTT. Translated, it gives CASSLTEADTEAFF. The variable domain in full, completed from reference TRBV7-8 and TRBJ1-1, reads GAGVSQSPRYKVAKRGQDVALRCDPISGHVSLFWYQQALGQGPEFLTYFQNEAQLDKSGLPSDRFFAERPEGSVSTLKIQRTQQEDSAVYLCASSLTEADTEAFFGQGTRLTVV.

The CDR3 sequence is CASSESGGGYTF. In DNA form, the CDR3 reads TGTGCCAGCAGTGAAAGCGGGGGTGGCTACACCTTC. The rearrangement uses TRBV2 and TRBJ1-2; TRBD1 is a possible D gene (5 bases). Germline CDR1 SNHLY, CDR2 FYNNEI. V lost 2 bases, J lost 7 bases, and 8 bases lay in between. The CDR3 has 12 residues.

V is TRBV28 and J is TRBJ1-5; the D is unclear. Trimming pared 6 bases from V and 11 bases from J, leaving 17 bases between. The CDR3 covers 13 residues. The germline CDR1 and CDR2 sequences are MDHEN and SYDVKM. The CDR3 sequence: CASRPQMGIAQHF. As DNA, the CDR3 is TGTGCCAGCAGGCCCCAAATGGGGATAGCCCAGCATTTT.

This clonotype showed up many times. V is TRBV7-2 and J is TRBJ1-2; D remains unclear. Germline V CDR1 and CDR2: SGHTA, FQGNSA. Trimming removed 5 bases from V and 5 bases from J, with 9 bases in between. This CDR3 has 12 residues. CDR3 loop: CASSIDTYGYTF. DNA of the CDR3: TGTGCCAGCAGCATAGACACGTATGGCTACACCTTC.

This clonotype was seen a few times. The chain recombines TRBV5-6 with TRBJ2-7; possibly TRBD2 for D (5 bases). Trimming left V 2 bases short and J 4 bases short, with 19 bases between. CDR1 is SGHDT and CDR2 is YYEEEE in the germline V gene. This CDR3 contains 16 residues. The CDR3 spells CASSFPIPNGGYEQYF. DNA for the CDR3: TGTGCCAGCAGCTTTCCTATTCCTAACGGAGGTTACGAGCAGTACTTC.

This rearrangement joins TRBV6-1 to TRBJ2-7, with 9 bases matching TRBD1. CDR1 is MNHNS and CDR2 is SASEGT in the germline V gene. V lost 6 bases and J lost 4; bases outside the gene matches: 7. CDR3 length: 14 amino acids. The CDR3 sequence: CASRDRGLSYEQYF. The CDR3 coding sequence is TGTGCCAGCAGGGACAGGGGACTTTCGTACGAGCAGTACTTC.

This sequence joins TRBV27 and TRBJ2-7, with a possible D match to TRBD1 (5 bases). V was trimmed by 5 bases and J by 6 bases, leaving 11 bases between them. The CDR3 covers 12 residues. Per germline, CDR1 MNHEY and CDR2 SMNVEV (reference sequence). The CDR3 loop reads CASSAQGGEQYF. The CDR3 DNA follows: TGTGCCAGCAGTGCTCAGGGCGGCGAGCAGTACTTC.

This clonotype was picked up many times. V usage is TRBV4-1 and J usage is TRBJ2-7, with D possibly matching TRBD2 (6 bases). CDR1 and CDR2 (germline): MGHRA, YSYEKL. The CDR3 has 17 residues. Between the trimmed V and J ends, which lost 0 bases and 1 base, there was a span of 16 bases. The CDR3 DNA is TGCGCCAGCAGCCAAGATAAAACCGGGACTGAATCCTACGAGCAGTACTTC. It translates to CASSQDKTGTESYEQYF.